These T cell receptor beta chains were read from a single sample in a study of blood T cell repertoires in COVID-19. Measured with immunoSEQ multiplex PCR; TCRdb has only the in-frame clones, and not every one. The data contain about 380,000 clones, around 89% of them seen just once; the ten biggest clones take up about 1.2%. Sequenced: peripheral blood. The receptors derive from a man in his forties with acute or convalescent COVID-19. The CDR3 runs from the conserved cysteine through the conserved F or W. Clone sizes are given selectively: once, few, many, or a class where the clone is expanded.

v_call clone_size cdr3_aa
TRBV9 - CASSSRTSGESNEQFF
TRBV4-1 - CASSQGLSNEQFF
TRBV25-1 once CASSIGAGLTYEQYF
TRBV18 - CASSPRDSGNTEAFF
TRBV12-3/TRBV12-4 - CASTWGLYGYTF
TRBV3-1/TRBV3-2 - CASSQTQTGTISYNSPLHF
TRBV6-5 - CASSSGRYGNQPQHF
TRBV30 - CAWSSRVYSNQPQHF
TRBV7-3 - CASSLDTGREQYF
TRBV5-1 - CASSLDSGTLLYNEQFF
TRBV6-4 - CASKGQGNNEQFF
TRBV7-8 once CASSPRTSGGGEQFF
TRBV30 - CAWTQGNTEAFF
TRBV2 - CASSEARGGYQPQHF
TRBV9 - CASSDGTDGNTIYF
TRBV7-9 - CASSLVTTGGRGYTF
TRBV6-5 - CASSRDRAYEQYF
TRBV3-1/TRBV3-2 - CASSQDAGRHGYTF
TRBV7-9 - CASSEVNYGYTF
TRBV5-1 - CASSLASRTGELFF
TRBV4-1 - CASSLEGMNTEAFF
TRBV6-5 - CASKGPRGTEAFF
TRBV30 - CAWRGQGPRSPLHF
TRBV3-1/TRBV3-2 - CASSPRQGENSPLHF
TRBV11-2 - CASSLGGAGSYNEQFF
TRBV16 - CASSLTLAYEQYF
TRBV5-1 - CASSLTAGGPTDTQYF
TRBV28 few CASSPPGLAGTDTQYF
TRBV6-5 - CASSGGKQGAYGYTF
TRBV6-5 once CASGNRVGYTF
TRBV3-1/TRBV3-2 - CASSHFDRFYSTDTQYF
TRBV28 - CASLVQGAGQPQHF
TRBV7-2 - CASSPRTGWETQYF
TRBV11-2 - CASSLTRTENTEAFF
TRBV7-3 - CASSSGGSTEAFF
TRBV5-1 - CASSRGQGAYEQYF
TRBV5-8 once CASSLETGRNEKLFF
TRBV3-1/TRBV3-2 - CASSRVAGGTDTQYF
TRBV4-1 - CASSLSRRRGGNTEAFF
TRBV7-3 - CASSSTGGADTQYF
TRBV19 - CASSIVHKEETQYF
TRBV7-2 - CASRMRGGYNSPLHF
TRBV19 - CASRTSGLQETQYF
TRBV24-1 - CATSDSGRDEQYF
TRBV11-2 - CASTPKDRAYEQYF
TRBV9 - CASSVREPDTQYF
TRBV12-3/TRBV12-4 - CASSPGGASEFF
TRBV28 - CASSLGGRSSYNSPLHF
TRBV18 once CASSPYLPGQGNTEAFF
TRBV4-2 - CASSQETGLANEKLFF
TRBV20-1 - CSASQGGGANVLTF
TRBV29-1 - CSVPGQSTEAFF
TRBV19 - CASSIAGGTGSGELFF
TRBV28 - CASRRLGVKGEQYF
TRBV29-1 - CSVFMGMDEQFF
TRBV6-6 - CASRVSWPYEQYF
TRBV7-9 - CASSLGNTSGETQYF
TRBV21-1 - CASSKGRGRDTQYF
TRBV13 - CASRERDEDTGELFF